This passage covers 17 T cell receptor beta chains from one sample sequenced in a study of T cell responses to AZD1222 COVID-19 vaccine. Data came from immunoSEQ multiplex PCR; TCRdb stores just in-frame clones and leaves some out. The sample yields more than 95,000 clones, about 89% seen once. The specimen was peripheral blood, collected on day 0 of MenACWY control vaccination. The receptors were sampled from an adult in good health.

This chain links TRBV6-5 with TRBJ2-2; 9 bases align to TRBD1. The length of the CDR3 is 15 residues. The V gene end was trimmed by 6 bases and the J gene end by 7 bases; junction bases not matched to a gene: 9. Germline V gene lookup returns CDR1 MNHEY and CDR2 SVGAGI. The CDR3 DNA reads as TGTGCCAGCAGATTCACCGGGACAGGGATCGGGGAGCTGTTTTTT. Translated: CASRFTGTGIGELFF.

The rearrangement uses TRBV18 and TRBJ1-1; D not resolved. The CDR3 totals 15 residues. Germline V gene sequence: CDR1 KGHSH, CDR2 LQKENI. The V end was cut by 0 bases, the J end by 9 bases, with 17 bases between. DNA of the CDR3: TGTGCCAGCTCACCACCGAGTGTTACGTTCTCCCAAGCTTTCTTT. This sequence encodes CASSPPSVTFSQAFF.

In this sample, this clone turned up a few times. CDR3 loop: CASSQDRAYEQYF. The CDR3, as DNA: TGTGCCAGCAGCCAAGACAGGGCCTACGAGCAGTACTTC. The chain couples TRBV4-2 to TRBJ2-7, with D possibly being TRBD1 (5 bases). The CDR3 consists of 13 residues. The germline V gene encodes CDR1 LGHNA and CDR2 YNFKEQ. V lost 0 bases and J lost 2, with 5 bases in between.

The chain recombines TRBV9 with TRBJ1-6, with 10 positions matching TRBD1. Germline lookup yields CDR1 SGDLS and CDR2 YYNGEE. CDR3 size: 15 residues. The ends lost 1 base at V and 8 bases at J; junction bases unmatched: 3. The CDR3 nucleotides read TGTGCCAGCAGCGTAAGACAGGGGGCGGATTCACCCCTCCACTTT. Its protein product is CASSVRQGADSPLHF.

Only one count was recorded for this clone. This rearrangement joins TRBV24-1 to TRBJ1-2; D might be TRBD1 (5 bases). Germline V gene data show CDR1 as KGHDR and CDR2 as SFDVKD. There are 12 residues in the CDR3. V was trimmed by 12 bases and J by 10 bases, leaving 20 bases between them. The CDR3 coding sequence is TGTGCCTTCTACCGGGACGGCTTTCTCTACACCTTC. This gives the protein CAFYRDGFLYTF.

This chain uses TRBV27 with TRBJ2-7; 7 bases agree with TRBD1. The trim removed 4 bases at V and 4 bases at J, leaving 4 bases unmatched. Germline CDR1 and CDR2: MNHEY and SMNVEV (reference sequence). The CDR3 totals 13 residues. CDR3: CASSSGTDYEQYF. DNA for the CDR3: TGTGCCAGCAGTTCCGGGACAGATTACGAGCAGTACTTC.

This chain connects TRBV18 to TRBJ2-1; TRBD2 matches at 11 bases. The CDR3 is 16 amino acids. Trimming cost V 6 bases and J 4 bases; bases outside gene matches: 8. Germline CDR1 is KGHSH and CDR2 is LQKENI. The CDR3 is CASSPASGRFYNEQFF. The CDR3 DNA sequence: TGTGCCAGCTCTCCAGCTAGCGGGAGGTTTTACAATGAGCAGTTCTTC.

V gene TRBV19 combines with J gene TRBJ2-7; D is uncertain. Germline assignment: CDR1 LNHDA and CDR2 SQIVND (reference sequence). CDR3 length: 13 amino acids. V was trimmed by 5 bases and J by 4 bases, leaving 12 bases between them. This chain's CDR3 is CASSAFLDYEQYF. Written as DNA, the CDR3 is TGTGCCAGTAGTGCCTTCTTGGATTACGAGCAGTACTTC.

The chain uses TRBV7-2 and TRBJ1-5, with 7 bases matching TRBD1. The V gene end was trimmed by 2 bases and the J gene end by 4 bases; junction bases not matched to a gene: 11. The CDR3 is made up of 17 amino acids. Germline CDR1 reads SGHTA; CDR2 reads FQGNSA. The CDR3 coding sequence is TGTGCCAGCAGCTTAAGACAGGGTGGGTTTGGGAATCAGCCCCAGCATTTT. Translated: CASSLRQGGFGNQPQHF. The whole variable domain, remainder taken from reference TRBV7-2 and TRBJ1-5, is GAGVSQSPSNKVTEKGKDVELRCDPISGHTALYWYRQSLGQGLEFLIYFQGNSAPDKSGLPSDRFSAERTGGSVSTLTIQRTQQEDSAVYLCASSLRQGGFGNQPQHFGDGTRLSIL.

This clone has only one observation. The rearrangement joins TRBV4-1 to TRBJ1-5; D uncertain. The germline V and J ends were trimmed by 3 bases and 0 bases, with 15 bases remaining between them. The CDR3 length is 17 residues. Germline loops: CDR1 MGHRA, CDR2 YSYEKL. The CDR3 coding sequence is TGCGCCAGCAGCCATTACTCGACTGAACATAGCAATCAGCCCCAGCATTTT. As protein: CASSHYSTEHSNQPQHF.

The CDR3, as DNA: TGTGCCAGCAGTTCCCAAAACGCGAACACCGGGGAGCTGTTTTTT. It translates to CASSSQNANTGELFF. The J gene is TRBJ2-2, the V gene TRBV28; D unclear. Germline loops: CDR1 MDHEN, CDR2 SYDVKM. This CDR3 contains 15 residues. Trimming stripped 4 bases from V and 0 bases from J, with 9 bases between.

The chain recombines TRBV2 with TRBJ2-1; TRBD2 might be the D (6 bases). The ends were cut back, 7 bases at V and 5 bases at J, with 18 bases in the middle. Germline CDR1 SNHLY, CDR2 FYNNEI. The CDR3 is made up of 15 amino acids. The CDR3 loop reads CASNTPSSAHNEQFF. The CDR3 DNA is TGTGCCAGCAACACCCCCTCTAGCGCGCACAATGAGCAGTTCTTC.

This sequence joins TRBV12-3 or TRBV12-4 and TRBJ1-1, with TRBD1 as a possible D gene (5 bases). CDR3 length: 11 amino acids. Trimming stripped 4 bases from V and 11 bases from J, with 11 bases between. CDR3: CASSSRQQAFF. The CDR3 region has the DNA TGTGCCAGCAGTTCGAGACAGCAGGCTTTCTTT.

The chain uses TRBV7-9 and TRBJ2-4; TRBD1 agrees at 9 bases. The germline V gene encodes CDR1 SEHNR and CDR2 FQNEAQ (reference sequence). J was trimmed by 7 bases and V by 6 bases; bases with no gene match: 4. The length of the CDR3 is 13 residues. The CDR3 bases are TGTGCCAGCAGTCCCGGGACAGGGAACATTCAGTACTTC. This sequence encodes CASSPGTGNIQYF.

This chain uses TRBV28 with TRBJ1-3; D uncertain. Trimming left V 2 bases short and J 3 bases short, with 2 bases between. The CDR3 is made up of 12 amino acids. Germline V CDR1 and CDR2: MDHEN, SYDVKM. Written as DNA, the CDR3 is TGTGCCAGCAGTTTACTTGGAAACACCATATATTTT. Its translation: CASSLLGNTIYF.

V is TRBV11-3 and J is TRBJ1-2, with unresolved D. CDR1 and CDR2 (germline): SGHNT, YENEEA. Trimming left V 1 base short and J 0 bases short, with 9 bases between. The CDR3 runs to 15 residues. This CDR3 reads CASSLAGWANYGYTF. The CDR3 DNA reads TGTGCCAGCAGCTTAGCTGGATGGGCTAACTATGGCTACACCTTC. The full variable domain, with the rest looked up from reference TRBV11-3 and TRBJ1-2, is EAGVVQSPRYKIIEKKQPVAFWCNPISGHNTLYWYLQNLGQGPELLIRYENEEAVDDSQLPKDRFSAERLKGVDSTLKIQPAELGDSAVYLCASSLAGWANYGYTFGSGTRLTVV.

This sequence joins TRBV7-8 and TRBJ1-4, with D perhaps TRBD1 (5 bases). Germline values: CDR1 SGHVS, CDR2 FQNEAQ. The V gene lost 5 bases and the J gene lost 7 bases, with 17 bases spanning the gap. The CDR3 loop spans 15 amino acids. The CDR3 loop is CASSPLLGGVEKLFF. DNA of the CDR3: TGTGCCAGCAGCCCCTTATTGGGGGGTGTTGAAAAACTGTTTTTT. The entire variable domain, with the rest obtained from reference TRBV7-8 and TRBJ1-4, is as follows: GAGVSQSPRYKVAKRGQDVALRCDPISGHVSLFWYQQALGQGPEFLTYFQNEAQLDKSGLPSDRFFAERPEGSVSTLKIQRTQQEDSAVYLCASSPLLGGVEKLFFGSGTQLSVL.